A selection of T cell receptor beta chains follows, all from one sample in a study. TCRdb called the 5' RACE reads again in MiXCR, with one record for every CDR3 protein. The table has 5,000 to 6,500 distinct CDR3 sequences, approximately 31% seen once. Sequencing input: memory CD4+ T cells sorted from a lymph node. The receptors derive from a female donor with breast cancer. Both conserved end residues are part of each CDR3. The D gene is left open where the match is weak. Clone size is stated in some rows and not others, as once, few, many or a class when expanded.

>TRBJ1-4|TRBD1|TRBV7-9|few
CASSSNRDREEKLFF
TGTGCCAGCAGCTCTAACCGGGACAGGGAAGAAAAACTGTTTTTT
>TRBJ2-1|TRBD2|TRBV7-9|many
CAIIGGLAGAEQFF
TGTGCCATCATAGGGGGACTAGCGGGAGCCGAGCAGTTCTTC
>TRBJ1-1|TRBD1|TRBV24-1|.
CATSDPDRGAAFF
TGTGCCACCAGTGACCCCGACAGGGGAGCAGCTTTCTTT
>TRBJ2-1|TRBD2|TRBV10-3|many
CATDRGLASSNEQFF
TGTGCCACCGACCGAGGACTAGCCTCGAGCAATGAGCAGTTCTTC
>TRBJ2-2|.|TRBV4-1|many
CASSFPWRNTGELFF
TGCGCCAGCAGCTTCCCGTGGCGCAACACCGGGGAGCTGTTTTTT
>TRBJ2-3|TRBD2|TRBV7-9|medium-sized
CASSSGTSGTDTQYF
TGTGCCAGCAGCTCTGGGACTAGCGGCACAGATACGCAGTATTTT
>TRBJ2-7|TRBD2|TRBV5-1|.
CASSFGGRHGEQYF
TGCGCCAGCAGCTTTGGCGGGAGGCATGGCGAGCAGTACTTC
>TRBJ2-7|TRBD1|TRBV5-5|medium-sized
CASSGGQANYEQYF
TGTGCCAGCAGCGGAGGACAGGCGAACTACGAGCAGTACTTC
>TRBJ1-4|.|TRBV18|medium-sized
CASSPPPTGEKLFF
TGTGCCAGCTCACCTCCTCCAACCGGTGAAAAACTGTTTTTT
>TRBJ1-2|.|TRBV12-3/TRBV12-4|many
CASSFGDYGYTF
TGTGCCAGCAGTTTTGGAGACTATGGCTACACCTTC
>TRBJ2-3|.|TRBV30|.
CAWSYGTDTQYF
TGTGCCTGGAGTTATGGCACAGATACGCAGTATTTT
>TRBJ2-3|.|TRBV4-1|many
CASSQDLSDTQYF
TGCGCCAGCAGCCAAGATCTATCGGATACGCAGTATTTT
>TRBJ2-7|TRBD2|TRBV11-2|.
CASSSLRLAGNYEQYF
TGTGCCAGCAGCTCCCTCCGACTAGCGGGGAACTACGAGCAGTACTTC
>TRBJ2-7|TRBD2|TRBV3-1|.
CASSRVAGGSYEQYF
TGTGCCAGCAGCCGTGTAGCGGGAGGATCCTACGAGCAGTACTTC
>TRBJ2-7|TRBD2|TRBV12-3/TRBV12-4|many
CASSLSGGGVEQYF
TGTGCCAGCAGTCTTAGCGGGGGAGGAGTCGAGCAGTACTTC
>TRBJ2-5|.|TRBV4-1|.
CASSRLVYETQYF
TGCGCCAGCAGCCGACTAGTTTATGAGACCCAGTACTTC
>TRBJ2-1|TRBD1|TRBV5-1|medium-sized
CASSLGQGAFNEQFF
TGCGCCAGCAGCTTGGGACAGGGGGCTTTCAATGAGCAGTTCTTC
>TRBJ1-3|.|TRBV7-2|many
CASSLAGFRGRSGNTIYF
TGTGCCAGCAGCTTAGCGGGTTTCCGGGGCCGCTCTGGAAACACCATATATTTT